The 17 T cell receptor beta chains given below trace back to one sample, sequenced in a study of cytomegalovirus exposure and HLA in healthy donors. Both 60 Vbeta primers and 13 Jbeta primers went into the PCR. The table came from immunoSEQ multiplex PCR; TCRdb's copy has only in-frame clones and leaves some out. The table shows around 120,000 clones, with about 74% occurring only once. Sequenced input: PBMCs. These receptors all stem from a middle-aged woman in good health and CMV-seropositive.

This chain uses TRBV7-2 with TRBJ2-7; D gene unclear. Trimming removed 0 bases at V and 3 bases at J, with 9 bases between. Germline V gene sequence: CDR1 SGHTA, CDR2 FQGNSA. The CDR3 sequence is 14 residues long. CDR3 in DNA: TGTGCCAGCAGCTTAGCGTTACAGAACTACGAGCAGTACTTC. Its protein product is CASSLALQNYEQYF.

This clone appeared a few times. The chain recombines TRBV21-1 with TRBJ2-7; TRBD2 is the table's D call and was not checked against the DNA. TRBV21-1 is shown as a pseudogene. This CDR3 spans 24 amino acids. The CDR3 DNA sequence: TGTGCCAGCAGCAAAGATGTCGGGAACCGAACTAGCGGTAAACCCGGAAACCCCAGGAACGAGCAGTACTTC. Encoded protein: CASSKDVGNRTSGKPGNPRNEQYF.

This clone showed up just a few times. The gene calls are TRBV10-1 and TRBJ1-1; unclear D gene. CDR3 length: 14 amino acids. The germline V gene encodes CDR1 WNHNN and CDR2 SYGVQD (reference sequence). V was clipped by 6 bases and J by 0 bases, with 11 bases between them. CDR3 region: CASRGQNMNTEAFF. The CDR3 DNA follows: TGCGCCAGCAGGGGCCAGAACATGAACACTGAAGCTTTCTTT.

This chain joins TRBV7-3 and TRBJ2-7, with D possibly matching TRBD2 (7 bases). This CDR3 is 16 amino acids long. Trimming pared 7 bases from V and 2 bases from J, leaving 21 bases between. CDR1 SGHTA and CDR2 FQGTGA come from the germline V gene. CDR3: CASTVSGGLFPYEQYF. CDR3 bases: TGTGCCAGCACTGTTTCCGGGGGGCTCTTCCCCTACGAGCAGTACTTC. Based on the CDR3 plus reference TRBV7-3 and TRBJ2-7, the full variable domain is GAGVSQTPSNKVTEKGKYVELRCDPISGHTALYWYRQSLGQGPEFLIYFQGTGAADDSGLPNDRFFAVRPEGSVSTLKIQRTERGDSAVYLCASTVSGGLFPYEQYFGPGTRLTVT.

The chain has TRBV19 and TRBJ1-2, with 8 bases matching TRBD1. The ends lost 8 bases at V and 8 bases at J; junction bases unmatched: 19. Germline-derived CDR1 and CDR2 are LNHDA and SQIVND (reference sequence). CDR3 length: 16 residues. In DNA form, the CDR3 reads TGTGCCAGTGGCCAGGGGGCAGGGGGCGTCGCCTTCGGCTACACCTTC. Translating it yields CASGQGAGGVAFGYTF.

Written as DNA, the CDR3 is TGCGCCAGCAGCCCGAACCTCCGGGACTACGAGCAGTACTTC. Amino acids: CASSPNLRDYEQYF. The J gene is TRBJ2-7, the V gene TRBV4-1, with a possible D match to TRBD2 (5 bases). Germline V CDR1 and CDR2: MGHRA, YSYEKL. The CDR3 covers 14 residues. Trimming stripped 4 bases from V and 3 bases from J, with 13 bases between.

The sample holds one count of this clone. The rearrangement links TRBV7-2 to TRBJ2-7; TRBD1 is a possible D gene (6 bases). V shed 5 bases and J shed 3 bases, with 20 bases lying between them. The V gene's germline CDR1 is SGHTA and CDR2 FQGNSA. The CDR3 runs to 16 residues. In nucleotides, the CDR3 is TGTGCCAGCAGCGCTAGGGGCAGGGACAATGGCTACGAGCAGTACTTC. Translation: CASSARGRDNGYEQYF. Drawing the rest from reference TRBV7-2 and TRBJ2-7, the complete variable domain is GAGVSQSPSNKVTEKGKDVELRCDPISGHTALYWYRQSLGQGLEFLIYFQGNSAPDKSGLPSDRFSAERTGGSVSTLTIQRTQQEDSAVYLCASSARGRDNGYEQYFGPGTRLTVT.

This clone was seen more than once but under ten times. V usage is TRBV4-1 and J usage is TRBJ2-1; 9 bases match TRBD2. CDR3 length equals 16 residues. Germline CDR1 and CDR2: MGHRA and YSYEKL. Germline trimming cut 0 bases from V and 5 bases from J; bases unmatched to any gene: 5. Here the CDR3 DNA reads TGCGCCAGCAGCCAAGAATGGCTAGCGGGACACAATGAGCAGTTCTTC. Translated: CASSQEWLAGHNEQFF.

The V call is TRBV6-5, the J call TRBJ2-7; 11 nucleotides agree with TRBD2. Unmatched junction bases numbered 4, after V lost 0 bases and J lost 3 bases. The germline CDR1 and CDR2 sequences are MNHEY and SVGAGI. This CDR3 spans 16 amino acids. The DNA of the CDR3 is TGTGCCAGCAGTTACTCGACTAGCGGGGCTGTCTACGAGCAGTACTTC. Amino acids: CASSYSTSGAVYEQYF.

The CDR3 loop is CALGSYSNQPQHF. The CDR3 nucleotides are TGTGCCCTAGGTTCCTATAGCAATCAGCCCCAGCATTTT. J is TRBJ1-5 and V is TRBV6-6, with D unresolved. In germline, CDR1 is MNHNY, CDR2 SVGAGI (reference sequence). The CDR3 runs to 13 residues. V lost 11 bases and J lost 0, with 11 bases in between.

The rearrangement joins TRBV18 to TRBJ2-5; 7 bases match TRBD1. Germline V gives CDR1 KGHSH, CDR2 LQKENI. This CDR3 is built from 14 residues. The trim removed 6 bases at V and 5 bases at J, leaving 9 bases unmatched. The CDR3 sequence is CASSPSGQFETQYF. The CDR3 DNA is TGTGCCAGCTCGCCATCGGGACAGTTCGAGACCCAGTACTTC.

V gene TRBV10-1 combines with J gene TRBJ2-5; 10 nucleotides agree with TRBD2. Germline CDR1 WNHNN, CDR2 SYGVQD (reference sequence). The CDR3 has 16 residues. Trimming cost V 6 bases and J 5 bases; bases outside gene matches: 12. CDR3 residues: CASRELAGVNGETQYF. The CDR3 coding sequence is TGCGCCAGCAGGGAGCTAGCGGGAGTCAATGGGGAGACCCAGTACTTC.

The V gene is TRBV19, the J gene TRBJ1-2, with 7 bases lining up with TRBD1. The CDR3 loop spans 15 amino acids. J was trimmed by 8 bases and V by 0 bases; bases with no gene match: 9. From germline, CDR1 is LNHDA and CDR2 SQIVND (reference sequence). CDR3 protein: CASSIDGQGVGGYTF. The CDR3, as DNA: TGTGCCAGTAGTATAGACGGCCAGGGGGTAGGAGGCTACACCTTC.

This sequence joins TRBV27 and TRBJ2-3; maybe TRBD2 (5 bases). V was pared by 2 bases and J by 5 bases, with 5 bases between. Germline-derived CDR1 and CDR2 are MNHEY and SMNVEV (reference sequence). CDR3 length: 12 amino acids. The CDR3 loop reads CASSLEGDTQYF. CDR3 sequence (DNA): TGTGCCAGCAGTTTAGAGGGAGATACGCAGTATTTT.

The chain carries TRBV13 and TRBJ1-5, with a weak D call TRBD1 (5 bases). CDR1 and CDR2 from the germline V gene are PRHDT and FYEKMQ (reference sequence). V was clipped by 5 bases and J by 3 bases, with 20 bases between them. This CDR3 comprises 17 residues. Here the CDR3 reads CASSPKGTVQDNQPQHF. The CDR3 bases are TGTGCCAGCAGCCCGAAGGGCACGGTACAGGACAATCAGCCCCAGCATTTT. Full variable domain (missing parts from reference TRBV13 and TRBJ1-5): AAGVIQSPRHLIKEKRETATLKCYPIPRHDTVYWYQQGPGQDPQFLISFYEKMQSDKGSIPDRFSAQQFSDYHSELNMSSLELGDSALYFCASSPKGTVQDNQPQHFGDGTRLSIL.

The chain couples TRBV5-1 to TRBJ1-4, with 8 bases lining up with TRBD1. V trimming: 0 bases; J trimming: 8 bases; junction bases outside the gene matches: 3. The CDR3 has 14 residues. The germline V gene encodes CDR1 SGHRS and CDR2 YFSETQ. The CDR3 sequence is CASSLGQGREKLFF. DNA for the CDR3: TGCGCCAGCAGCTTGGGACAGGGGAGGGAAAAACTGTTTTTT.

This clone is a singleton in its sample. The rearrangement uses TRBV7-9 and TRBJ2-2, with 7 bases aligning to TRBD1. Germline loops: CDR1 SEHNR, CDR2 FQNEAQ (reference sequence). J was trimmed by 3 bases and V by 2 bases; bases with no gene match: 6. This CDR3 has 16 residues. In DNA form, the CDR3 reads TGTGCCAGCAGCTTACCGGTAGGGGGCCACACCGGGGAGCTGTTTTTT. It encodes CASSLPVGGHTGELFF.